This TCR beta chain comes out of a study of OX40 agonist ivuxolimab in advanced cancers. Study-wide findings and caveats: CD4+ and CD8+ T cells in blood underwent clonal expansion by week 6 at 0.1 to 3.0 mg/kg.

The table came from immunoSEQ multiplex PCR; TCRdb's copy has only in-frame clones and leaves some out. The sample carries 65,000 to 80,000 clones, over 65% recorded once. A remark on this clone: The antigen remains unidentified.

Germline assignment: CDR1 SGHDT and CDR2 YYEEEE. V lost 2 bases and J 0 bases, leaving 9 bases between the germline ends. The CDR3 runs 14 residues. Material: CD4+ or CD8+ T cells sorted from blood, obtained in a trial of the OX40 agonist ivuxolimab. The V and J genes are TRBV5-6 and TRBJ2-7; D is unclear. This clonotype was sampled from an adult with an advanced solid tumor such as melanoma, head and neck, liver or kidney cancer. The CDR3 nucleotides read TGTGCCAGCAGCTTCCGCGACGGCTCCTACGAGCAGTACTTC. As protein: CASSFRDGSYEQYF. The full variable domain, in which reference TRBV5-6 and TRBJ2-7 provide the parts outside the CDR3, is DAGVTQSPTHLIKTRGQQVTLRCSPKSGHDTVSWYQQALGQGPQFIFQYYEEEERQRGNFPDRFSGHQFPNYSSELNVNALLLGDSALYLCASSFRDGSYEQYFGPGTRLTVT.